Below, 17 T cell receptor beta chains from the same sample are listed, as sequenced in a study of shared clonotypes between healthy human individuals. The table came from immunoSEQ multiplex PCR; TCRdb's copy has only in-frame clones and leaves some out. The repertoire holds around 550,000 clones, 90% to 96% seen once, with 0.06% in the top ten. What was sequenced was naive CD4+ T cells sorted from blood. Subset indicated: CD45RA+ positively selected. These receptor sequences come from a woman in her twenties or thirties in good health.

For the CDR3, the DNA is TGTGCCAGCAGTCAGATGGGTTCCTACAATGAGCAGTTCTTC. Protein product: CASSQMGSYNEQFF. The J gene is TRBJ2-1, the V gene TRBV6-6; the D is unclear. Germline-derived CDR1 and CDR2 are MNHNY and SVGAGI (reference sequence). This CDR3 has 14 amino acids. The germline V and J ends were trimmed by 5 bases and 1 base, with 9 bases remaining between them.

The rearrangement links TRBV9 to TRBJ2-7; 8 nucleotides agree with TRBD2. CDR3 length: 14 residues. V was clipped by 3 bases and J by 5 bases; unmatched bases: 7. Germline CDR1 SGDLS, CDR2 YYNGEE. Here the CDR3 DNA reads TGTGCCAGCAGCGGTCTAGCGGGTATGAACGAGCAGTACTTC. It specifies CASSGLAGMNEQYF.

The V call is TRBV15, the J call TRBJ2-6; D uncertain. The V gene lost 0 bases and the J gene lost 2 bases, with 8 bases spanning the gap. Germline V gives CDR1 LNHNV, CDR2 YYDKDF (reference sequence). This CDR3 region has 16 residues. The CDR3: CATSRDLGPGANVLTF. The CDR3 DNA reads TGTGCCACCAGCAGAGATCTAGGGCCTGGGGCCAACGTCCTGACTTTC. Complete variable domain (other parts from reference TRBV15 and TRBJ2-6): DAMVIQNPRYQVTQFGKPVTLSCSQTLNHNVMYWYQQKSSQAPKLLFHYYDKDFNNEADTPDNFQSRRPNTSFCFLDIRSPGLGDTAMYLCATSRDLGPGANVLTFGAGSRLTVL.

The CDR3 DNA follows: TGTGCCACCAGCAGAGGGGACAGGGAACGGGCACAGGAGTACTTC. It encodes CATSRGDRERAQEYF. The chain uses TRBV15 and TRBJ2-7, with 9 bases matching TRBD1. Germline CDR1 reads LNHNV; CDR2 reads YYDKDF (reference sequence). Trimming at V came to 1 base and at J to 11 bases, leaving 12 bases not matched to a gene. The CDR3 contains 15 residues.

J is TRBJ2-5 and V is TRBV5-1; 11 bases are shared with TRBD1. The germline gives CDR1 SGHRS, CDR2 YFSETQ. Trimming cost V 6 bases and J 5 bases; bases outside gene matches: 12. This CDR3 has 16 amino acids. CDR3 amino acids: CASKEGDRGSKETQYF. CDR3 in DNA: TGCGCCAGCAAGGAGGGGGACAGGGGGTCGAAGGAGACCCAGTACTTC. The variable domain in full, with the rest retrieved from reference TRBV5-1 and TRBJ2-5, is KAGVTQTPRYLIKTRGQQVTLSCSPISGHRSVSWYQQTPGQGLQFLFEYFSETQRNKGNFPGRFSGRQFSNSRSEMNVSTLELGDSALYLCASKEGDRGSKETQYFGPGTRLLVL.

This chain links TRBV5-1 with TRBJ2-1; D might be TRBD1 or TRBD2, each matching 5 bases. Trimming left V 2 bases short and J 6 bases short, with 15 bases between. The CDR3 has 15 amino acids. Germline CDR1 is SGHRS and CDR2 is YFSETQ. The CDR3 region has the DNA TGCGCCAGCAGCTTACGATCATGGGGGTCCAATGAGCAGTTCTTC. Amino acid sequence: CASSLRSWGSNEQFF.

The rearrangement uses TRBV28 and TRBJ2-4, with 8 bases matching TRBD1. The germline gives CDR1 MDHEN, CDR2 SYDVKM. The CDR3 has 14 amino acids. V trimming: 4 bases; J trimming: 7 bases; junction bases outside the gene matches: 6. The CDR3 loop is CASSSRQGRNIQYF. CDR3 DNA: TGTGCCAGCAGTTCTCGACAGGGGAGGAACATTCAGTACTTC.

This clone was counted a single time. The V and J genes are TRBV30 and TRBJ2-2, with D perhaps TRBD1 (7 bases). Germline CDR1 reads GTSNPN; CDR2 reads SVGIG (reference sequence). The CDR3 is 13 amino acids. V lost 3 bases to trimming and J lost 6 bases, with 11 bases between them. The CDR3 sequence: CAWRTRGAGELFF. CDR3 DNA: TGTGCCTGGAGGACCAGGGGGGCCGGGGAGCTGTTTTTT.

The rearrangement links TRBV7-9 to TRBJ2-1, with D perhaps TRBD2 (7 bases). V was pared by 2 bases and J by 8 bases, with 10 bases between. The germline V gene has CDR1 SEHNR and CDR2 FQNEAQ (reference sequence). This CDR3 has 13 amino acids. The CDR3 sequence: CASSLRGAHEQFF. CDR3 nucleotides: TGTGCCAGCAGCTTACGGGGGGCCCATGAGCAGTTCTTC.

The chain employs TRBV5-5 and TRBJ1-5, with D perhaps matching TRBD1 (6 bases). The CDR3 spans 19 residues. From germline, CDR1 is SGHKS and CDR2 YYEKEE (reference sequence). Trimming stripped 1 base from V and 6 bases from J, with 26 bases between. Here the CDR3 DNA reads TGTGCCAGCAGCTTGATGTGCTGCCCCGGCCGGGGGGCTGGTCAGCCCCAGCATTTT. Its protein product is CASSLMCCPGRGAGQPQHF. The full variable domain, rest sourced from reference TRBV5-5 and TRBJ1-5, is DAGVTQSPTHLIKTRGQQVTLRCSPISGHKSVSWYQQVLGQGPQFIFQYYEKEERGRGNFPDRFSARQFPNYSSELNVNALLLGDSALYLCASSLMCCPGRGAGQPQHFGDGTRLSIL.

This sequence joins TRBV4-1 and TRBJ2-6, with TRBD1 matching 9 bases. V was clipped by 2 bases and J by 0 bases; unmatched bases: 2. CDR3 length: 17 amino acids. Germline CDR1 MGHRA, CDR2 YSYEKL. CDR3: CASSQRDRDSGANVLTF. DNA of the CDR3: TGCGCCAGCAGCCAACGGGACAGGGACTCTGGGGCCAACGTCCTGACTTTC.

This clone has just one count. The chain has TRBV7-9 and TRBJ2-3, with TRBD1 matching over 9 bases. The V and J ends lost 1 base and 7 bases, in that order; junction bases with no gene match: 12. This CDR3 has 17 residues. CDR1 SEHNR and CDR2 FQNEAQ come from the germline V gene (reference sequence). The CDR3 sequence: CASSLGFLGQGPHTQYF. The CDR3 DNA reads TGTGCCAGCAGCTTAGGGTTTTTGGGACAGGGTCCCCATACGCAGTATTTT.

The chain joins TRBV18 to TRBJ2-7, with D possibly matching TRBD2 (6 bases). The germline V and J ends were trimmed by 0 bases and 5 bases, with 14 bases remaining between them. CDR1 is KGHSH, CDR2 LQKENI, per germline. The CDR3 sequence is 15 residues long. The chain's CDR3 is CASSPPGREEHEQYF. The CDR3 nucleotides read TGTGCCAGCTCACCACCGGGTAGGGAGGAACACGAGCAGTACTTC.

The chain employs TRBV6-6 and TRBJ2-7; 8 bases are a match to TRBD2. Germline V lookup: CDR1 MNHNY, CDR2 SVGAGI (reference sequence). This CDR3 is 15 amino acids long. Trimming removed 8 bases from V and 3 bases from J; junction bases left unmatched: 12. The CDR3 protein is CASAPSGSLLYEQYF. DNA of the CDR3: TGTGCCAGCGCCCCCAGCGGGAGTCTACTCTACGAGCAGTACTTC.

The CDR3 bases are TGTGCCTGGAGTATAGGAGGTCAGCCCCAGCATTTT. It is translated as CAWSIGGQPQHF. The chain couples TRBV30 to TRBJ1-5; D is uncertain. This CDR3 has 12 amino acids. CDR1 GTSNPN and CDR2 SVGIG come from the germline V gene (reference sequence). Deletions cut 2 bases from V and 6 bases from J, with 8 bases between.

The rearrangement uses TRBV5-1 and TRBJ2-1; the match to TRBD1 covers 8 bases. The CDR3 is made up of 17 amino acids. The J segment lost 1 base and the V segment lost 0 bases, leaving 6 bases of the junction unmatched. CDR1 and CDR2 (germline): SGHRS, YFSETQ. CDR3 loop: CASSLAPGQVSYNEQFF. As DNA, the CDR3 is TGCGCCAGCAGCTTGGCACCGGGACAGGTATCCTACAATGAGCAGTTCTTC.

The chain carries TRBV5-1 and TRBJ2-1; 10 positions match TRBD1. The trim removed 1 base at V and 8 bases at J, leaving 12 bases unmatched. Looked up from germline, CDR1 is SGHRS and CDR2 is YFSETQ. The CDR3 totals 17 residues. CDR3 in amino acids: CASSLLVSGTGADEQFF. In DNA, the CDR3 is TGCGCCAGCAGCTTGTTAGTTTCCGGGACAGGGGCTGATGAGCAGTTCTTC.